A single sample gave rise to the 27 T cell receptor beta chains below, sequenced in a study of Graves' ophthalmopathy and Graves' hyperthyroidism (dated by TCRdb to 2017 to 2018). Data came from an Illumina HiSeq 2000. For repertoire sequencing, TCR beta CDR3 regions were amplified from RNA transcripts. HTBI primers and the Qiagen OneStep RT-PCR kit were used in a first-round RT-PCR, which was followed by a second-round multiplex PCR, size selection and purification. Using fastp trimming at Q25 and MiXCR clonotype assembly, TCRdb reanalyzed the public sequencing data and kept in-frame beta chains. Here each entry gathers all rows of one CDR3 protein and keeps the most common genes and DNA. The sample table lists 350,000 or so distinct CDR3 sequences, roughly 16% of them with a count of one. 9% to 15% of the sample comes from the top ten. Sequencing used peripheral blood. The receptors shown here come from an adult man with Graves' ophthalmopathy.

The sample holds many counts of this clonotype. J is TRBJ1-3 and V is TRBV30; TRBD1 is a possible D gene (6 bases). Germline CDR1 is GTSNPN and CDR2 is SVGIG (reference sequence). The CDR3 is made up of 15 amino acids. Trimming removed 2 bases at V and 4 bases at J, with 15 bases between. The DNA for the CDR3 is TGTGCCTGGAGTTCTCCAGGGGTATCCGGAAACACCATATATTTT. Protein: CAWSSPGVSGNTIYF.

This clonotype was recorded many times. This sequence joins TRBV7-6 and TRBJ2-5; 8 bases align to TRBD2. In germline, CDR1 is SGHVS, CDR2 FNYEAQ. This CDR3 is built from 14 residues. The V segment lost 3 bases and the J segment 5 bases; nucleotides outside the gene matches: 5. The CDR3 DNA reads as TGTGCCAGCAGCTTTGACGGGGGGGCCGAGACCCAGTACTTC. Translation gives CASSFDGGAETQYF.

V usage is TRBV29-1 and J usage is TRBJ1-1; D is uncertain. Trimming took off 5 bases at V and 11 bases at J, with 15 bases between the two ends. The CDR3 spans 11 residues. CDR1 SQVTM and CDR2 ANQGSEA come from the germline V gene. The CDR3 region has the DNA TGCAGCGTTCGTTCGTCACCTGGGGCTTTCTTT. Its translation is CSVRSSPGAFF.

CDR3 in DNA: TGTGCCAGCAGCATGAGGACAGGAAGCTCTGGAAACACCATATATTTT. Translation: CASSMRTGSSGNTIYF. The rearrangement uses TRBV7-6 and TRBJ1-3, with 7 bases that match TRBD1. CDR1 and CDR2 from the germline V gene are SGHVS and FNYEAQ. V dropped 5 bases and J dropped 0; count of bases not matched to a gene: 7. This CDR3 is built from 16 residues. The full variable domain, completed using reference TRBV7-6 and TRBJ1-3, is GAGVSQSPRYKVTKRGQDVALRCDPISGHVSLYWYRQALGQGPEFLTYFNYEAQQDKSGLPNDRFSAERPEGSISTLTIQRTEQRDSAMYRCASSMRTGSSGNTIYFGEGSWLTVV.

This clonotype was observed at least ten times. The rearrangement links TRBV12-3 or TRBV12-4 to TRBJ1-5; TRBD1 might be the D (6 bases). The CDR3 is 16 amino acids. Trimming pared 11 bases from V and 2 bases from J, leaving 22 bases between. CDR3 nucleotide sequence: TGTGCCTCCACCTACGGGGGGGCTTATCGCAATCAGCCCCAGCATTTT. As protein: CASTYGGAYRNQPQHF.

This clonotype was seen many times. V is TRBV15 and J is TRBJ2-7, with a tentative D call TRBD2 (5 bases). This CDR3 region has 16 residues. Deletions cut 1 base from V and 0 bases from J, with 13 bases between. Germline loops: CDR1 LNHNV, CDR2 YYDKDF (reference sequence). The CDR3 region is CATSRGNAGLSYEQYF. The CDR3 DNA follows: TGTGCCACCAGCAGAGGAAATGCGGGTCTCTCCTACGAGCAGTACTTC. Based on the CDR3 plus reference TRBV15 and TRBJ2-7, the full variable domain is DAMVIQNPRYQVTQFGKPVTLSCSQTLNHNVMYWYQQKSSQAPKLLFHYYDKDFNNEADTPDNFQSRRPNTSFCFLDIRSPGLGDTAMYLCATSRGNAGLSYEQYFGPGTRLTVT.

In its sample, this clonotype was seen many times. Here the CDR3 omits its conserved ending phenylalanine or tryptophan, so a read error is the likely source. The chain recombines TRBV6-1 with TRBJ1-2; D is ambiguous. Trimming took off 9 bases at V and 5 bases at J, with 7 bases between the two ends. The CDR3 extends over 10 amino acids. Germline lookup yields CDR1 MNHNS and CDR2 SASEGT. The CDR3 spells CARIPYGYTL. For the CDR3, the DNA is TGTGCCAGGATCCCTTATGGCTACACCCTC.

The chain recombines TRBV6-2 or TRBV6-3 with TRBJ2-7; TRBD2 aligns across 14 bases. There are 16 residues in the CDR3. The germline V gene has CDR1 MNHEY and CDR2 SVGEGT. V lost 6 bases to trimming and J lost 2 bases; unmatched junction nucleotides: 6. CDR3 sequence (DNA): TGTGCCAGCAGCTGGGGGACTAGCGGGGGTGCCTACGAGCAGTACTTC. Its protein is CASSWGTSGGAYEQYF.

The table lists this clonotype with many counts. V usage is TRBV11-2 and J usage is TRBJ2-5; TRBD2 matches 15 bases. V shed 5 bases and J 2 bases; nucleotides not matched to a gene: 6. The CDR3 consists of 17 residues. Germline assignment: CDR1 SGHAT and CDR2 FQNNGV. Here the CDR3 reads CASSVGLAGGYQETQYF. CDR3 nucleotide sequence: TGTGCCAGCAGCGTGGGACTAGCGGGAGGTTATCAAGAGACCCAGTACTTC.

The chain joins TRBV7-2 to TRBJ2-5; 7 bases map to TRBD1. CDR1 is SGHTA, CDR2 FQGNSA, per germline. Trimming took 0 bases from V and 14 from J; bases not matched to a gene: 12. The CDR3 is made up of 14 amino acids. The CDR3 reads CASSLAGKKGASYF. Here the CDR3 DNA reads TGTGCCAGCAGCTTAGCTGGAAAAAAGGGGGCCTCCTACTTC. The entire variable domain, with the rest obtained from reference TRBV7-2 and TRBJ2-5, is as follows: GAGVSQSPSNKVTEKGKDVELRCDPISGHTALYWYRQSLGQGLEFLIYFQGNSAPDKSGLPSDRFSAERTGGSVSTLTIQRTQQEDSAVYLCASSLAGKKGASYFGPGTRLLVL.

The V and J genes are TRBV6-2 or TRBV6-3 and TRBJ1-2; D unclear. Trimming shortened V by 5 bases and J by 4 bases, and 8 bases separated the two germline ends. The CDR3 length is 12 residues. In germline, CDR1 is MNHEY, CDR2 SVGEGT. The CDR3 DNA sequence: TGTGCCAGCAGTAACGGACCCTATGGCTACACCTTC. Protein product: CASSNGPYGYTF.

Ten or more counts support this clonotype. The chain couples TRBV7-9 to TRBJ1-1, with TRBD1 matching 7 bases. The germline V gene encodes CDR1 SEHNR and CDR2 FQNEAQ (reference sequence). The ends lost 5 bases at V and 11 bases at J; junction bases unmatched: 8. The CDR3 contains 12 residues. The CDR3 spells CASSGTGAVAFF. The DNA for the CDR3 is TGTGCCAGCAGCGGAACAGGGGCGGTGGCTTTCTTT.

The CDR3 reads CASSTAGPPQETQYF. DNA of the CDR3: TGCGCCAGCAGCACAGCCGGGCCCCCCCAAGAGACCCAGTACTTC. This chain joins TRBV5-1 and TRBJ2-5, with unresolved D. From germline, CDR1 is SGHRS and CDR2 YFSETQ. The V end was cut by 4 bases, the J end by 1 base, with 14 bases between. CDR3 length equals 15 residues.

There are many counts of this clonotype. The chain uses TRBV15 and TRBJ2-5; no clear D. V was cut by 4 bases and J by 5 bases, with 20 bases left in between. The germline V gene has CDR1 LNHNV and CDR2 YYDKDF (reference sequence). CDR3 length: 16 amino acids. CDR3 protein: CATSTYGIQIRETQYF. For the CDR3, the DNA is TGTGCCACCAGCACATATGGGATACAGATACGGGAGACCCAGTACTTC.

CDR3 protein: CASSIGTGRETQYF. CDR3 sequence (DNA): TGTGCCAGCTCGATCGGGACAGGGAGGGAGACCCAGTACTTC. The J gene is TRBJ2-5, the V gene TRBV6-1; TRBD1 agrees at 9 bases. The trim removed 8 bases at V and 5 bases at J, leaving 9 bases unmatched. The length of the CDR3 is 14 residues. Germline lookup yields CDR1 MNHNS and CDR2 SASEGT.

This clonotype was seen at least ten times. V gene TRBV20-1 combines with J gene TRBJ1-5; D unresolved. The CDR3 loop spans 12 amino acids. The germline gives CDR1 DFQATT, CDR2 SNEGSKA (reference sequence). The CDR3 nucleotides read TGCAGCGGTACCAGGTCCAATCAGCCCCAGCATTTT. Translated: CSGTRSNQPQHF.

This clonotype was seen ten or more times. This rearrangement joins TRBV15 to TRBJ1-5; D is unclear. Trimming shortened V by 0 bases and J by 6 bases, and 12 bases separated the two germline ends. The CDR3 has 15 amino acids. Germline V gene data show CDR1 as LNHNV and CDR2 as YYDKDF (reference sequence). The CDR3 loop reads CATSRDLGGGQPQHF. The CDR3 bases are TGTGCCACCAGCAGAGATCTAGGTGGCGGTCAGCCCCAGCATTTT. The variable domain in full, with the rest retrieved from reference TRBV15 and TRBJ1-5, is DAMVIQNPRYQVTQFGKPVTLSCSQTLNHNVMYWYQQKSSQAPKLLFHYYDKDFNNEADTPDNFQSRRPNTSFCFLDIRSPGLGDTAMYLCATSRDLGGGQPQHFGDGTRLSIL.

This clonotype has a count of ten or more. The CDR3 coding sequence is TGTGCTAGTGGTTCCTCCGGGCGACATGGCTACACCTTC. Translation gives CASGSSGRHGYTF. The chain combines TRBV12-5 with TRBJ1-2; the D is unclear. Looked up from germline, CDR1 is LGHNT and CDR2 is FRNRAP. The CDR3 sequence is 13 residues long. V was pared by 4 bases and J by 6 bases, with 12 bases between.

This clonotype was seen repeatedly, ten times or more. The chain combines TRBV5-1 with TRBJ1-6, with 8 bases aligning to TRBD1. CDR1 and CDR2 (germline): SGHRS, YFSETQ. This CDR3 region has 17 residues. The junction had 9 bases not matched to a gene; V was cut back by 3 bases and J by 4 bases. CDR3 in DNA: TGCGCCAGCAGCTGGATTACAGGGGGATCATATAATTCACCCCTCCACTTT. Its protein is CASSWITGGSYNSPLHF.

At least ten counts were recorded for this clonotype. The chain carries TRBV9 and TRBJ2-7; D unclear. V shed 0 bases and J shed 4 bases, with 8 bases lying between them. The CDR3 runs to 13 residues. Germline V gene sequence: CDR1 SGDLS, CDR2 YYNGEE. This CDR3 reads CASSVGPQYEQYF. The CDR3 bases are TGTGCCAGCAGCGTAGGTCCGCAGTACGAGCAGTACTTC.

This clonotype has ten or more counts. The chain couples TRBV20-1 to TRBJ2-2; 9 bases agree with TRBD1. This CDR3 comprises 17 residues. The V gene end was trimmed by 5 bases and the J gene end by 0 bases; junction bases not matched to a gene: 10. Germline values: CDR1 DFQATT, CDR2 SNEGSKA (reference sequence). The CDR3 region is CSAPGAGQGSNTGELFF. The CDR3, as DNA: TGCAGTGCTCCCGGCGCGGGACAGGGATCGAACACCGGGGAGCTGTTTTTT.

This clonotype was picked up many times. This sequence joins TRBV7-3 and TRBJ1-1; TRBD1 aligns across 8 bases. Trimming took 10 bases from V and 6 from J; bases not matched to a gene: 10. The CDR3 is 13 amino acids. The germline CDR1 and CDR2 sequences are SGHTA and FQGTGA. The CDR3 sequence is CATGRGQVSEAFF. The CDR3 DNA follows: TGTGCCACCGGTCGGGGACAGGTCTCTGAAGCTTTCTTT.

V and J are TRBV20-1 and TRBJ2-7, with D unresolved. V was clipped by 5 bases and J by 4 bases, with 12 bases between them. The V gene's germline CDR1 is DFQATT and CDR2 SNEGSKA (reference sequence). CDR3 length equals 12 residues. CDR3 sequence: CSARPDEYEQYF. The DNA of the CDR3 is TGCAGTGCTCGACCCGACGAGTACGAGCAGTACTTC.

This clonotype was observed at least ten times. The chain carries TRBV5-1 and TRBJ2-5, with a tentative D call TRBD1 (8 bases). This CDR3 is 14 amino acids long. Trimming took off 4 bases at V and 1 base at J, with 11 bases between the two ends. Germline CDR1 reads SGHRS; CDR2 reads YFSETQ. CDR3 DNA sequence: TGCGCCAGCAGCAGCGGGACAGGCCAAGAGACCCAGTACTTC. The encoded protein is CASSSGTGQETQYF.

This clonotype showed up many times. The chain is built from TRBV6-2 or TRBV6-3 and TRBJ2-3; 11 nucleotides line up with TRBD2. This CDR3 comprises 15 residues. V lost 2 bases to trimming and J lost 5 bases; unmatched junction nucleotides: 3. In germline, CDR1 is MNHEY, CDR2 SVGEGT. The CDR3 spells CASSYATSGGDTQYF. The CDR3 nucleotides are TGTGCCAGCAGTTACGCTACTAGCGGGGGAGATACGCAGTATTTT.

Ten or more counts support this clonotype. This chain uses TRBV6-2 or TRBV6-3 with TRBJ1-1; unclear D gene. CDR3 length equals 13 residues. Germline lookup yields CDR1 MNHEY and CDR2 SVGEGT. With 7 bases removed from V and 5 bases from J, the gap between germline ends came to 14 bases. The CDR3 bases are TGTGCCAGCACCGACCCTGGAGGGACTGAAGCTTTCTTT. Amino acid sequence: CASTDPGGTEAFF.

In its sample, this clonotype was seen once. The rearrangement uses TRBV27 and TRBJ2-7; 9 bases fit TRBD2. The length of the CDR3 is 15 residues. Germline trimming cut 4 bases from V and 3 bases from J; bases unmatched to any gene: 7. Germline V lookup: CDR1 MNHEY, CDR2 SMNVEV (reference sequence). In nucleotides, the CDR3 is TGTGCCAGCAGTTCCGGAACTAGCGGGCTCTACGAGCAGTACTTC. Translating it yields CASSSGTSGLYEQYF.